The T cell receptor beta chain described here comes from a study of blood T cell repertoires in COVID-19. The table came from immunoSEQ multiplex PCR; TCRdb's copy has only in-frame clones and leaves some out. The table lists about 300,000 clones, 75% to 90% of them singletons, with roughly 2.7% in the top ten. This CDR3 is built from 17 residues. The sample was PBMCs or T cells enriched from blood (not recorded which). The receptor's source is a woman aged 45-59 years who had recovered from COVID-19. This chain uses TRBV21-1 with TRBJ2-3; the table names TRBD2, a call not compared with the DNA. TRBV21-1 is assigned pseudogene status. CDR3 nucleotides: TGTGCCAGCAGCAAAAAAGTCGTCAGACTCTACACAGATACGCAGTATTTT. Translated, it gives CASSKKVVRLYTDTQYF.